The 2 T cell receptor beta chains presented below share a single source sample, sequenced in a study of beta chain features in type 1 diabetes. Sequenced material consisted of expressed TCRB transcripts (all of the isolated RNA was reverse transcribed). Repertoires were generated with immunoSEQ multiplex PCR, while TCRdb's copy carries only in-frame clones and drops some. The sample lists more than 130,000 clones, about 7% occurring once. Sequencing was done on a sample of central memory CD4+ T cells from blood. All receptors come from a young woman in good health.

This clone came up a few times. This chain connects TRBV4-1 to TRBJ2-5; D perhaps matches TRBD2 (5 bases). Trimming cost V 2 bases and J 2 bases, with 18 bases left between them. CDR3 size: 17 residues. Germline V gene sequence: CDR1 MGHRA, CDR2 YSYEKL. In DNA, the CDR3 is TGCGCCAGCAGCCAACTCTCAGGCGGGTCGTCTCAAGAGACCCAGTACTTC. This sequence encodes CASSQLSGGSSQETQYF.

This clone was seen a few times. The gene calls are TRBV5-1 and TRBJ2-7; tentatively, D is TRBD2 (5 bases). Germline V gene sequence: CDR1 SGHRS, CDR2 YFSETQ. This CDR3 is 14 amino acids long. V gave up 0 bases and J gave up 5 bases, with 12 bases separating them. CDR3 bases: TGCGCCAGCAGCTTGGGGACTTTAATGGACGAGCAGTACTTC. Protein: CASSLGTLMDEQYF. The variable domain in full, completed from reference TRBV5-1 and TRBJ2-7, reads KAGVTQTPRYLIKTRGQQVTLSCSPISGHRSVSWYQQTPGQGLQFLFEYFSETQRNKGNFPGRFSGRQFSNSRSEMNVSTLELGDSALYLCASSLGTLMDEQYFGPGTRLTVT.